These 16 T cell receptor beta chains were all obtained from the same sample, sequenced in a study of cytomegalovirus exposure and HLA in healthy donors. The PCR used 60 Vbeta and 13 Jbeta primers. The table came from immunoSEQ multiplex PCR; TCRdb's copy has only in-frame clones and leaves some out. The repertoire holds some 140,000 clones, with 79% as singletons. The sequencing sample was made of PBMCs. These receptors were obtained from a man aged 25-40 years in good health and CMV-seropositive.

The rearrangement links TRBV6-6 to TRBJ2-1, with 9 bases fitting TRBD2. Trimming at V came to 8 bases and at J to 6 bases, leaving 11 bases not matched to a gene. This CDR3 region has 15 residues. In germline, CDR1 is MNHNY, CDR2 SVGAGI (reference sequence). The CDR3 is CASDQARGGPNEQFF. CDR3 nucleotides: TGTGCCAGCGACCAGGCGCGGGGGGGCCCCAATGAGCAGTTCTTC.

The rearrangement joins TRBV7-9 to TRBJ1-1, with TRBD1 matching 8 bases. J lost 1 base, V lost 5 bases, and 6 bases had no gene match. The CDR3 sequence is 15 residues long. Germline V gene sequence: CDR1 SEHNR, CDR2 FQNEAQ (reference sequence). In nucleotides, the CDR3 is TGTGCCAGCAGCCCGAACAGGGGGGAGAACACTGAAGCTTTCTTT. Encoded protein: CASSPNRGENTEAFF.

The V call is TRBV28, the J call TRBJ1-1; 7 nucleotides line up with TRBD1. The CDR3 loop spans 12 amino acids. From germline, CDR1 is MDHEN and CDR2 SYDVKM. The ends lost 5 bases at V and 7 bases at J; junction bases unmatched: 4. The CDR3 loop is CASSPAGGEAFF. The CDR3, as DNA: TGTGCCAGCAGTCCCGCAGGGGGTGAAGCTTTCTTT.

V gene TRBV5-1 combines with J gene TRBJ2-1; TRBD2 agrees at 13 bases. The CDR3 loop spans 15 amino acids. V lost 4 bases to trimming and J lost 10 bases; unmatched junction nucleotides: 8. Germline V lookup: CDR1 SGHRS, CDR2 YFSETQ. CDR3 DNA sequence: TGCGCCAGCAGCGTAGGACTAGCGGGAGTATGGGAGCAGTTCTTC. It encodes CASSVGLAGVWEQFF.

The chain employs TRBV10-1 and TRBJ2-1; 9 bases match TRBD2. The CDR3 runs 16 residues. Trimming took 3 bases from V and 2 from J; bases not matched to a gene: 5. The germline gives CDR1 WNHNN, CDR2 SYGVQD (reference sequence). CDR3 nucleotide sequence: TGCGCCAGCAGTGACAGGCGGGAGGGAACCTACAATGAGCAGTTCTTC. Residues: CASSDRREGTYNEQFF.

The chain couples TRBV4-3 to TRBJ2-5; D remains unclear. CDR3 length equals 15 residues. V lost 1 base and J lost 4, with 13 bases in between. CDR1 LGHNA and CDR2 YSLEER come from the germline V gene. In DNA form, the CDR3 reads TGCGCCAGCAGCCAAGCGTCTGCCCGAGGAGAGACCCAGTACTTC. It yields the protein CASSQASARGETQYF.

This sequence joins TRBV7-2 and TRBJ1-1, with 7 positions matching TRBD1. CDR3 length: 13 amino acids. The J segment lost 6 bases and the V segment lost 3 bases, leaving 4 bases of the junction unmatched. The germline gives CDR1 SGHTA, CDR2 FQGNSA. The CDR3 loop is CASSFNRGSEAFF. As DNA, the CDR3 is TGTGCCAGCAGCTTCAACAGGGGATCTGAAGCTTTCTTT.

CDR3 nucleotide sequence: TGTGCCAGCAGCGCCCCAGGGCCTGAGCAGTTCTTC. It translates to CASSAPGPEQFF. The chain is built from TRBV5-6 and TRBJ2-1; tentatively, D is TRBD1 (5 bases). The length of the CDR3 is 12 residues. Germline CDR1 reads SGHDT; CDR2 reads YYEEEE. The V end was cut by 4 bases, the J end by 9 bases, with 11 bases between.

This clone appeared a few times. CDR3 loop: CASRGTGKLYEQYF. The DNA for the CDR3 is TGTGCCAGCAGGGGGACAGGGAAGTTATACGAGCAGTACTTC. The rearrangement links TRBV2 to TRBJ2-7, with 9 positions matching TRBD1. From germline, CDR1 is SNHLY and CDR2 FYNNEI. Unmatched junction bases numbered 7, after V lost 6 bases and J lost 4 bases. The CDR3 is 14 amino acids.

This clone was recorded once. V usage is TRBV6-1 and J usage is TRBJ1-6; possible D gene TRBD1, 6 bases. The V end was cut by 2 bases, the J end by 7 bases, with 12 bases between. The CDR3 length is 15 residues. Germline V gives CDR1 MNHNS, CDR2 SASEGT. CDR3 sequence reads: CASSEMRGGNSPLHF. The CDR3 nucleotides read TGTGCCAGCAGTGAAATGAGGGGGGGAAATTCACCCCTCCACTTT.

Only a few counts were recorded for this clone. The V gene is TRBV25-1, the J gene TRBJ1-6; perhaps TRBD1 as D (6 bases). This CDR3 has 14 residues. Per germline, CDR1 MGHDK and CDR2 SYGVNS. V was pared by 6 bases and J by 9 bases, with 15 bases between. CDR3 in DNA: TGTGCCAGCAGGGGTCTGAACAGGGTTTCACCCCTCCACTTT. Translation gives CASRGLNRVSPLHF.

This sequence joins TRBV7-9 and TRBJ2-7; 8 nucleotides match TRBD2. Germline loops: CDR1 SEHNR, CDR2 FQNEAQ (reference sequence). Losses at the gene ends were 0 bases for V and 1 base for J; bases not matched to a gene: 8. This CDR3 has 17 amino acids. The DNA of the CDR3 is TGTGCCAGCAGCTTAGCGTCGAGCGGGGGAGGATCCTACGAGCAGTACTTC. Its translation: CASSLASSGGGSYEQYF. The full variable domain, completed using reference TRBV7-9 and TRBJ2-7, is DTGVSQNPRHKITKRGQNVTFRCDPISEHNRLYWYRQTLGQGPEFLTYFQNEAQLEKSRLLSDRFSAERPKGSFSTLEIQRTEQGDSAMYLCASSLASSGGGSYEQYFGPGTRLTVT.

V is TRBV27 and J is TRBJ1-2; the match to TRBD1 covers 8 bases. CDR3 length: 13 residues. The germline V gene encodes CDR1 MNHEY and CDR2 SMNVEV (reference sequence). V shed 4 bases and J 8 bases; nucleotides not matched to a gene: 6. The CDR3 DNA follows: TGTGCCAGCAGTTCCAGGGGGCGGGAGGGCTACACCTTC. Its protein is CASSSRGREGYTF.

The chain recombines TRBV1 with TRBJ2-1; TRBD2 is taken as the D call from the table, unchecked against the DNA. TRBV1 is a pseudogene segment. The CDR3 loop spans 20 amino acids. The CDR3 bases are TGCACCAGCAGCCAAATAATCCCTGGGACTAGCGGGAGTAGGAGTCATGAGCAGTTCTTC. Residues: CTSSQIIPGTSGSRSHEQFF.

This clone is a singleton in its sample. The J gene is TRBJ2-3, the V gene TRBV27; weak D call: TRBD2 (6 bases). The germline V and J ends were trimmed by 3 bases and 3 bases, with 7 bases remaining between them. This CDR3 has 13 amino acids. Germline V gene lookup returns CDR1 MNHEY and CDR2 SMNVEV (reference sequence). The CDR3 protein is CASSLGGTDTQYF. The CDR3 DNA follows: TGTGCCAGCAGTTTGGGGGGAACAGATACGCAGTATTTT.

This clone has just one count. This chain links TRBV19 with TRBJ2-6; 10 nucleotides align to TRBD2. There are 17 residues in the CDR3. With V trimmed by 3 bases and J by 3 bases, 5 bases remained unmatched. CDR1 and CDR2 (germline): LNHDA, SQIVND (reference sequence). The CDR3 reads CASSILAGAGGANVLTF. CDR3 nucleotide sequence: TGTGCCAGTAGTATCCTAGCGGGAGCTGGTGGGGCCAACGTCCTGACTTTC.